This T cell receptor (beta chain) was identified in a study of cytomegalovirus exposure and HLA in healthy donors. Primers for the PCR totalled 60 Vbeta and 13 Jbeta. Clones were read by immunoSEQ multiplex PCR, and TCRdb kept only the in-frame ones, dropping some. This sample's table has about 88,000 clones. CDR3 length: 16 amino acids. Trimming pared 1 base from V and 2 bases from J, leaving 15 bases between. Germline V gene sequence: CDR1 SQVTM, CDR2 ANQGSEA. About this clone itself: Its target is unknown.

Study observations and caveats: Some V segments, including TRBV6-2 and TRBV6-3, were excluded as indistinguishable. Listed as cytomegalovirus-associated were 164 TCR beta chains.

The source material was PBMCs. This clonotype originated in a girl between 10 and 17 years old in good health and CMV-seropositive. The rearrangement joins TRBV29-1 to TRBJ1-5; D gene uncertain. CDR3 DNA: TGCAGCGTTGAAGCTCTCACAGTCCCCCGCAATCAGCCCCAGCATTTT. Protein: CSVEALTVPRNQPQHF.